Following are 28 T cell receptor beta chains from one sample sequenced in a study of shared clonotypes between healthy human individuals. The data were produced by immunoSEQ multiplex PCR, yet TCRdb's version contains in-frame clones alone and is incomplete. The sample records roughly 2.4 million clones, 95% being singletons. The sequenced sample consisted of naive CD4+ T cells sorted from blood. Subset of the sample: CD45RA+ positively selected. The receptors derive from a man younger than 35 in good health.

The chain has TRBV6-1 and TRBJ1-6; maybe TRBD1 (5 bases). This CDR3 contains 14 residues. Germline-derived CDR1 and CDR2 are MNHNS and SASEGT. Trimming removed 5 bases from V and 4 bases from J, with 9 bases in between. The CDR3, as DNA: TGTGCCAGCAGTAAGGAGGGGTATAATTCACCCCTCCACTTT. It specifies CASSKEGYNSPLHF.

With regard to this clone: The sample holds other DNA sequences that translate to the same CDR3. This sequence joins TRBV18 and TRBJ2-7; D call uncertain. The CDR3 spans 13 residues. The germline V and J ends were trimmed by 2 bases and 4 bases, with 9 bases remaining between them. Germline V gene sequence: CDR1 KGHSH, CDR2 LQKENI. CDR3 sequence (DNA): TGTGCCAGCTCACCAATACCAGGTTACGAGCAGTACTTC. This gives the protein CASSPIPGYEQYF. Full variable domain (rest looked up from reference TRBV18 and TRBJ2-7): NAGVMQNPRHLVRRRGQEARLRCSPMKGHSHVYWYRQLPEEGLKFMVYLQKENIIDESGMPKERFSAEFPKEGPSILRIQQVVRGDSAAYFCASSPIPGYEQYFGPGTRLTVT.

There are a few counts of this clone. The rearrangement joins TRBV7-2 to TRBJ1-5, with D perhaps TRBD1 (6 bases). The CDR3 covers 15 residues. V lost 0 bases and J lost 4, with 10 bases in between. The V gene's germline CDR1 is SGHTA and CDR2 FQGNSA. The CDR3 region has the DNA TGTGCCAGCAGCTTAGCTTGGCAGGGGAATCAGCCCCAGCATTTT. Amino acids: CASSLAWQGNQPQHF. Based on the CDR3 plus reference TRBV7-2 and TRBJ1-5, the full variable domain is GAGVSQSPSNKVTEKGKDVELRCDPISGHTALYWYRQSLGQGLEFLIYFQGNSAPDKSGLPSDRFSAERTGGSVSTLTIQRTQQEDSAVYLCASSLAWQGNQPQHFGDGTRLSIL.

The rearrangement uses TRBV6-1 and TRBJ2-1; TRBD1 agrees at 8 bases. V gave up 1 base and J gave up 4 bases; unmatched junction bases: 0. CDR3 length equals 14 residues. The germline CDR1 and CDR2 sequences are MNHNS and SASEGT. This chain's CDR3 is CASSEGQGYNEQFF. The CDR3 DNA reads as TGTGCCAGCAGTGAAGGACAGGGGTACAATGAGCAGTTCTTC.

The V and J genes are TRBV27 and TRBJ2-1, with TRBD2 matching 15 bases. The CDR3 has 19 amino acids. CDR1 and CDR2 from the germline V gene are MNHEY and SMNVEV (reference sequence). Trimming at V came to 4 bases and at J to 2 bases, leaving 9 bases not matched to a gene. The CDR3 sequence is CASSYLGTSGGRTYNEQFF. CDR3 nucleotides: TGTGCCAGCAGTTACCTCGGGACTAGCGGGGGGAGAACCTACAATGAGCAGTTCTTC.

This sequence joins TRBV10-1 and TRBJ2-3, with TRBD2 as a possible D gene (6 bases). Deletions cut 0 bases from V and 5 bases from J, with 9 bases between. The germline V gene has CDR1 WNHNN and CDR2 SYGVQD (reference sequence). The CDR3 has 14 amino acids. The CDR3 region is CASSESLGGDTQYF. CDR3 DNA: TGCGCCAGCAGTGAGTCTCTGGGGGGAGATACGCAGTATTTT.

The V call is TRBV5-1, the J call TRBJ2-4; 14 bases agree with TRBD2. The length of the CDR3 is 19 residues. From germline, CDR1 is SGHRS and CDR2 YFSETQ. J was trimmed by 0 bases and V by 4 bases; bases with no gene match: 9. CDR3 sequence (DNA): TGCGCCAGCAGCAGGGGACTAGCGGGGGATTTTCTAGCCAAAAACATTCAGTACTTC. Translation: CASSRGLAGDFLAKNIQYF.

The CDR3 protein is CASSAGTEYGYTF. In DNA form, the CDR3 reads TGTGCCAGCAGTGCTGGGACAGAGTATGGCTACACCTTC. This sequence joins TRBV6-1 and TRBJ1-2; 7 bases fit TRBD1. Losses at the gene ends were 4 bases for V and 5 bases for J; bases not matched to a gene: 4. CDR3 length equals 13 residues. Germline V gives CDR1 MNHNS, CDR2 SASEGT.

With regard to this clone: Other nucleotide sequences from this sample produce the same CDR3. V gene TRBV6-1 combines with J gene TRBJ2-7; 7 bases match TRBD1. After removal of 2 bases from V and 4 bases from J, the junction contained 5 bases not matched to a gene. The V gene's germline CDR1 is MNHNS and CDR2 SASEGT. The CDR3 is 14 residues long. The CDR3 reads CASSELGRGYEQYF. DNA for the CDR3: TGTGCCAGCAGTGAACTGGGCAGGGGGTACGAGCAGTACTTC.

V is TRBV9 and J is TRBJ2-7, with D perhaps matching TRBD2 (6 bases). This CDR3 is built from 15 residues. V lost 4 bases, J lost 2 bases, and 16 bases lay in between. CDR1 is SGDLS and CDR2 is YYNGEE in the germline V gene. Written as DNA, the CDR3 is TGTGCCAGCAGCCCCGGGGACTTACTCCCCTACGAGCAGTACTTC. Its translation: CASSPGDLLPYEQYF.

The chain joins TRBV10-3 to TRBJ2-7; TRBD1 aligns across 9 bases. The germline CDR1 and CDR2 sequences are ENHRY and SYGVKD. CDR3 length equals 13 residues. The V gene end was trimmed by 8 bases and the J gene end by 5 bases; junction bases not matched to a gene: 7. The CDR3 nucleotides are TGTGCCATCCGACAGGGGGGTTTTGACGAGCAGTACTTC. It translates to CAIRQGGFDEQYF.

The J gene is TRBJ2-4, the V gene TRBV7-7, with D maybe TRBD2 (6 bases). The germline V gene has CDR1 SSHAT and CDR2 FNYEAQ (reference sequence). There are 15 residues in the CDR3. The CDR3 DNA is TGTGCTCCTCATGGAGGGGTCCTAGCCAAAAACATTCAGTACTTC. Translated: CAPHGGVLAKNIQYF.

This rearrangement joins TRBV2 to TRBJ1-2; D might be TRBD1 (5 bases). The V gene lost 7 bases and the J gene lost 4 bases, with 16 bases spanning the gap. Germline V lookup: CDR1 SNHLY, CDR2 FYNNEI. The length of the CDR3 is 14 residues. CDR3 sequence reads: CASTPTPGVYGYTF. The CDR3 DNA reads as TGTGCCAGCACCCCAACCCCGGGGGTCTATGGCTACACCTTC.

The rearrangement joins TRBV30 to TRBJ1-6; D may be TRBD1 (5 bases). Germline V gene data show CDR1 as GTSNPN and CDR2 as SVGIG (reference sequence). Trimming cost V 4 bases and J 11 bases, with 15 bases left between them. This CDR3 spans 13 amino acids. As DNA, the CDR3 is TGTGCCTGGACCGGGACCGTAACAACACCCCTCCACTTT. Protein product: CAWTGTVTTPLHF.

The chain has TRBV6-5 and TRBJ2-5; tentatively, D is TRBD2 (6 bases). This CDR3 contains 16 residues. CDR1 MNHEY and CDR2 SVGAGI come from the germline V gene. Trimming took off 0 bases at V and 3 bases at J, with 14 bases between the two ends. The chain's CDR3 is CASSYSGDSRKETQYF. As DNA, the CDR3 is TGTGCCAGCAGTTACTCAGGGGACTCTCGGAAAGAGACCCAGTACTTC.

As concerns this clone: The same CDR3 also results from other DNA sequences found in this sample. The rearrangement joins TRBV4-1 to TRBJ2-7; perhaps TRBD1 as D (6 bases). The CDR3 length is 15 residues. Per the germline V gene, CDR1 is MGHRA and CDR2 is YSYEKL. V was cut by 4 bases and J by 0 bases, with 13 bases left in between. The CDR3 sequence: CASSRGQGDSYEQYF. CDR3 DNA sequence: TGCGCCAGCAGCCGGGGGCAGGGCGACTCCTACGAGCAGTACTTC.

The gene calls are TRBV4-1 and TRBJ2-1; possibly TRBD2 for D (6 bases). The CDR3 has 15 residues. The germline V gene has CDR1 MGHRA and CDR2 YSYEKL. V lost 3 bases and J 8 bases, leaving 17 bases between the germline ends. CDR3 in amino acids: CASSHRGARDYEQFF. In DNA form, the CDR3 reads TGCGCCAGCAGCCATCGGGGAGCGAGGGACTATGAGCAGTTCTTC.

The chain recombines TRBV2 with TRBJ1-1; 9 bases map to TRBD1. The junction had 6 bases not matched to a gene; V was cut back by 6 bases and J by 1 base. This CDR3 has 15 amino acids. From germline, CDR1 is SNHLY and CDR2 FYNNEI. The CDR3 spells CASRGRQGGNTEAFF. The CDR3 DNA is TGTGCCAGCAGGGGAAGACAGGGGGGGAACACTGAAGCTTTCTTT.

In this sample, this clone turned up once. J is TRBJ2-7 and V is TRBV18; D may be TRBD1 (6 bases). Between the trimmed V and J ends, which lost 1 base and 6 bases, there was a span of 10 bases. The CDR3 sequence is 13 residues long. The germline gives CDR1 KGHSH, CDR2 LQKENI. This CDR3 is CASSPQGVSEQYF. As DNA, the CDR3 is TGTGCCAGCTCACCACAGGGGGTGAGCGAGCAGTACTTC.

The rearrangement uses TRBV7-2 and TRBJ2-1; no clear D. The CDR3 has 14 residues. Germline loops: CDR1 SGHTA, CDR2 FQGNSA. Trimming removed 1 base at V and 4 bases at J, with 8 bases between. As DNA, the CDR3 is TGTGCCAGCAGCTTAGGGGCGGAGTACAATGAGCAGTTCTTC. It specifies CASSLGAEYNEQFF. Together with reference TRBV7-2 and TRBJ2-1, the CDR3 gives the full variable domain: GAGVSQSPSNKVTEKGKDVELRCDPISGHTALYWYRQSLGQGLEFLIYFQGNSAPDKSGLPSDRFSAERTGGSVSTLTIQRTQQEDSAVYLCASSLGAEYNEQFFGPGTRLTVL.

The chain recombines TRBV5-1 with TRBJ2-1; TRBD1 aligns across 8 bases. V was pared by 1 base and J by 7 bases, with 10 bases of the junction left unmatched. CDR1 and CDR2 from the germline V gene are SGHRS and YFSETQ. There are 16 residues in the CDR3. This CDR3 reads CASSLMTGEVGNEQFF. The CDR3 nucleotides read TGCGCCAGCAGCTTGATGACAGGGGAGGTGGGTAATGAGCAGTTCTTC. Complete variable domain (other parts from reference TRBV5-1 and TRBJ2-1): KAGVTQTPRYLIKTRGQQVTLSCSPISGHRSVSWYQQTPGQGLQFLFEYFSETQRNKGNFPGRFSGRQFSNSRSEMNVSTLELGDSALYLCASSLMTGEVGNEQFFGPGTRLTVL.

This chain links TRBV5-6 with TRBJ2-1; 8 bases map to TRBD1. Germline trimming cut 1 base from V and 8 bases from J; bases unmatched to any gene: 8. Per the germline V gene, CDR1 is SGHDT and CDR2 is YYEEEE. There are 15 residues in the CDR3. CDR3 amino acids: CASSLKFRGQDEQFF. Here the CDR3 DNA reads TGTGCCAGCAGCTTGAAGTTCAGGGGGCAGGATGAGCAGTTCTTC.

The sample holds one count of this clone. The same CDR3 also results from other DNA sequences found in this sample. This rearrangement joins TRBV29-1 to TRBJ2-3, with 10 bases aligning to TRBD1. Germline lookup yields CDR1 SQVTM and CDR2 ANQGSEA. V shed 6 bases, J shed 0 bases, and the junction held 3 bases outside the gene matches. CDR3 length: 14 amino acids. CDR3 protein: CSVGQGGSTDTQYF. For the CDR3, the DNA is TGCAGCGTCGGACAGGGGGGAAGCACAGATACGCAGTATTTT.

The CDR3 loop is CASSSPSYGGGYEQYF. CDR3 DNA sequence: TGTGCCAGCAGTTCCCCAAGCTATGGGGGCGGCTACGAGCAGTACTTC. This rearrangement joins TRBV6-5 to TRBJ2-7, with D perhaps TRBD1 (6 bases). The CDR3 extends over 16 amino acids. The V gene lost 4 bases and the J gene lost 3 bases, with 19 bases spanning the gap. Germline values: CDR1 MNHEY, CDR2 SVGAGI.

V usage is TRBV5-1 and J usage is TRBJ2-5, with D tentatively TRBD1 or TRBD2 (6 bases each). The germline V and J ends were trimmed by 1 base and 5 bases, with 15 bases remaining between them. This CDR3 comprises 15 residues. CDR1 is SGHRS and CDR2 is YFSETQ in the germline V gene. CDR3 bases: TGCGCCAGCAGCTTGCCGGGGGCGGTTTTGGAGACCCAGTACTTC. It codes for CASSLPGAVLETQYF.

This rearrangement joins TRBV6-1 to TRBJ1-4; 9 bases are shared with TRBD1. The CDR3 extends over 19 amino acids. J was trimmed by 6 bases and V by 4 bases; bases with no gene match: 18. Per the germline V gene, CDR1 is MNHNS and CDR2 is SASEGT. The CDR3 reads CASSVVGTGLISRDEKLFF. As DNA, the CDR3 is TGTGCCAGCAGTGTAGTCGGGACAGGGTTGATTTCTAGGGATGAAAAACTGTTTTTT.

This sequence joins TRBV18 and TRBJ2-7, with 7 bases fitting TRBD2. The junction had 8 bases not matched to a gene; V was cut back by 6 bases and J by 3 bases. This CDR3 is built from 14 residues. CDR1 is KGHSH, CDR2 LQKENI, per germline. The CDR3 sequence is CASSGAGVVYEQYF. CDR3 DNA sequence: TGTGCCAGCTCGGGTGCGGGAGTAGTCTACGAGCAGTACTTC.

V usage is TRBV5-1 and J usage is TRBJ2-3; 7 bases are a match to TRBD2. V dropped 0 bases and J dropped 4; count of bases not matched to a gene: 8. This CDR3 is 16 amino acids long. CDR1 is SGHRS and CDR2 is YFSETQ in the germline V gene. This CDR3 is CASSLEGGREADTQYF. In DNA form, the CDR3 reads TGCGCCAGCAGCTTGGAGGGCGGGAGAGAGGCAGATACGCAGTATTTT. Complete variable domain (other parts from reference TRBV5-1 and TRBJ2-3): KAGVTQTPRYLIKTRGQQVTLSCSPISGHRSVSWYQQTPGQGLQFLFEYFSETQRNKGNFPGRFSGRQFSNSRSEMNVSTLELGDSALYLCASSLEGGREADTQYFGPGTRLTVL.